This T cell receptor beta chain came from a study of T-cell memory formation after mild COVID-19. The overall study: The study found TCR clusters largely donor specific. Points from the study as a whole: CD4+ contracting clones were mainly CM and EM; CD8+ ones, EMRA.

From the 5' RACE reads, TCRdb called clonotypes with MiXCR, one entry per CDR3 protein. Seen here are about 110,000 distinct CDR3 sequences, 17% observed once, and the top ten hold roughly 31%. This clonotype was detected only a few times. Its antigen is unidentified. Sample: PBMCs or a T cell subset sorted from them (not recorded which). This clonotype was sampled from an adult woman who had mild COVID-19 (a few samples of this study predate the infection). Cell type and time point are not known.

CDR3 residues: CASSVGTGSNQPQHF. Here the CDR3 DNA reads TGTGCCAGCAGCGTAGGGACAGGGAGCAATCAGCCCCAGCATTTT. The genes are TRBV3-1 and TRBJ1-5, with 9 bases identical to TRBD1. V was pared by 5 bases and J by 1 base, with 3 bases of the junction left unmatched. Per germline, CDR1 LGHDT and CDR2 YNNKEL (reference sequence). The CDR3 is 15 amino acids.